A few counts support the clone carrying this T cell receptor (beta chain). Its target is not known. This sample was included in a study of response to subunit inactivated influenza vaccine. Study results and limitations: Only a handful of new T cells, the authors suggested, are recruited with each seasonal influenza vaccination.

Via MiXCR, TCRdb re-called the RT-PCR reads, giving one row per CDR3 protein. The table shows more than 400,000 distinct CDR3 sequences, with 10% to 11% occurring only once. CDR3 size: 14 residues. Germline V gives CDR1 MDHEN, CDR2 SYDVKM. Trimming took 7 bases from V and 3 from J; bases not matched to a gene: 7. This chain links TRBV28 with TRBJ2-3, with 7 bases fitting TRBD2. The sequence came from a man aged 45-65 years who received an inactivated influenza vaccine. Sequenced material: PBMCs from blood, taken roughly 47 days after vaccination. CDR3 coding DNA: TGTGCCAGCACTAGCGGTCGAGGGACAGATACGCAGTATTTT. Its protein product is CASTSGRGTDTQYF. The full variable domain, completed using reference TRBV28 and TRBJ2-3, is DVKVTQSSRYLVKRTGEKVFLECVQDMDHENMFWYRQDPGLGLRLIYFSYDVKMKEKGDIPEGYSVSREKKERFSLILESASTNQTSMYLCASTSGRGTDTQYFGPGTRLTVL.